This T cell receptor beta chain is drawn from a study of blood T cell repertoires in COVID-19. This clone has just a few counts. After removal of 5 bases from V and 0 bases from J, the junction contained 11 bases not matched to a gene. Per germline, CDR1 MNHEY and CDR2 SMNVEV (reference sequence). The CDR3 length is 17 residues. Method: immunoSEQ multiplex PCR; TCRdb's copy keeps in-frame clones and lacks some. The sample yields 18,000 or so clones, approximately 95% seen once. The chain uses TRBV27 and TRBJ1-1, with 8 bases matching TRBD1. The TCR sequence derives from a woman aged 50 to 60 with active COVID-19. Input material: peripheral blood. The CDR3 region is CASSDTGTGFMNTEAFF. In DNA, the CDR3 is TGTGCCAGCAGTGATACCGGGACAGGCTTTATGAACACTGAAGCTTTCTTT.